Shown below are 5 T cell receptor beta chains from a single sample sequenced in a study of technical replicates of blood from a handful of donors. Only in-frame clones appear in the TCRdb table, and some are missing; sequencing was by immunoSEQ multiplex PCR. This table holds some 57,000 clones, around nine tenths found once. The sample taken for sequencing was PBMCs. These receptors originate from a human donor in good health. Some clones in this sample may be carry-over from other donors' samples.

The chain recombines TRBV5-5 with TRBJ1-2; D possibly corresponds to TRBD1 (5 bases). With 6 bases removed from V and 3 bases from J, the gap between germline ends came to 12 bases. CDR1 and CDR2 from the germline V gene are SGHKS and YYEKEE (reference sequence). The CDR3 consists of 13 residues. In nucleotides, the CDR3 is TGTGCCAGCACCCCCCAGGGCTACTATGGCTACACCTTC. It specifies CASTPQGYYGYTF.

This sequence joins TRBV18 and TRBJ1-2; D not certain. Trimming cost V 1 base and J 1 base, with 10 bases left between them. From germline, CDR1 is KGHSH and CDR2 LQKENI. The CDR3 loop spans 15 amino acids. The CDR3, as DNA: TGTGCCAGCTCACCACGGACGGGAGATAACTATGGCTACACCTTC. This codes for CASSPRTGDNYGYTF.

This clone appeared once. The CDR3 loop reads CASSLDRVGTGELFF. The CDR3 DNA reads as TGTGCCAGCAGCCTGGACAGGGTGGGAACCGGGGAGCTGTTTTTT. The chain couples TRBV5-4 to TRBJ2-2; TRBD1 agrees at 8 bases. From germline, CDR1 is SGHNT and CDR2 YYREEE (reference sequence). The V segment lost 4 bases and the J segment 5 bases; nucleotides outside the gene matches: 7. This CDR3 comprises 15 residues.

The rearrangement uses TRBV30 and TRBJ1-1; 7 nucleotides line up with TRBD1. V shed 4 bases, J shed 0 bases, and the junction held 2 bases outside the gene matches. Germline V gene data show CDR1 as GTSNPN and CDR2 as SVGIG (reference sequence). The CDR3 loop spans 13 amino acids. The chain's CDR3 is CAWMGQMNTEAFF. DNA of the CDR3: TGTGCCTGGATGGGACAGATGAACACTGAAGCTTTCTTT.

The V call is TRBV7-9, the J call TRBJ2-6; 9 bases line up with TRBD1. With 5 bases clipped from V and 0 bases from J, the junction kept 8 bases outside the gene matches. Germline lookup yields CDR1 SEHNR and CDR2 FQNEAQ (reference sequence). This CDR3 has 18 amino acids. CDR3 DNA: TGTGCCAGCAGCGGGGACAGGGAGGGTCTCTCTGGGGCCAACGTCCTGACTTTC. The encoded protein is CASSGDREGLSGANVLTF.